These 25 T cell receptor beta chains were sequenced from one sample in a study. TCRdb used MiXCR to reprocess the RT-PCR reads, holding one entry per CDR3 protein. The data show about 680,000 distinct CDR3 sequences, over 12% seen once. The sample taken for sequencing was memory CD4+ T cells from blood. The origin of the receptors is a female donor in good health, serving as a healthy control.

This clonotype occurred once. The CDR3 DNA is TGTGCCAGCAGCCATACGGCAACTACTAGCAATCAGCCCCAGCATTTT. This gives the protein CASSHTATTSNQPQHF. The chain uses TRBV4-2 and TRBJ1-5; unclear D gene. Trimming cost V 3 bases and J 0 bases, with 12 bases left between them. CDR1 LGHNA and CDR2 YNFKEQ come from the germline V gene. The CDR3 length is 16 residues.

As for this clonotype: One junction end disagrees with the germline gene, perhaps due to a read error. The chain recombines TRBV5-1 with TRBJ1-5; maybe TRBD1 (6 bases). Germline V gives CDR1 SGHRS, CDR2 YFSETQ. The CDR3 contains 15 residues. The CDR3: CASSQGGDSNRPQHF. The CDR3, as DNA: TGCGCCAGCAGCCAAGGGGGGGATAGCAATCGGCCCCAGCATTTT.

This clonotype occurred many times. The V and J genes are TRBV15 and TRBJ2-1, with 7 bases matching TRBD2. Trimming removed 2 bases from V and 1 base from J; junction bases left unmatched: 5. Germline values: CDR1 LNHNV, CDR2 YYDKDF (reference sequence). The CDR3 contains 16 residues. The CDR3: CATSRTASGSYNEQFF. The CDR3 DNA reads as TGTGCCACCAGCAGAACTGCTAGCGGATCCTACAATGAGCAGTTCTTC. Looking up the rest from reference TRBV15 and TRBJ2-1 gives the full variable domain: DAMVIQNPRYQVTQFGKPVTLSCSQTLNHNVMYWYQQKSSQAPKLLFHYYDKDFNNEADTPDNFQSRRPNTSFCFLDIRSPGLGDTAMYLCATSRTASGSYNEQFFGPGTRLTVL.

In this sample, this clonotype turned up many times. V gene TRBV20-1 combines with J gene TRBJ2-3; 7 nucleotides line up with TRBD2. V dropped 3 bases and J dropped 4; count of bases not matched to a gene: 7. CDR1 is DFQATT and CDR2 is SNEGSKA in the germline V gene (reference sequence). CDR3 length: 14 amino acids. This chain's CDR3 is CSASSSSGADTQYF. In DNA form, the CDR3 reads TGCAGTGCTAGTTCGTCTAGCGGTGCAGATACGCAGTATTTT.

A few counts support this clonotype. The chain is built from TRBV27 and TRBJ1-2; 11 bases align to TRBD1. V gave up 6 bases and J gave up 8 bases; unmatched junction bases: 14. This CDR3 has 16 residues. Germline V lookup: CDR1 MNHEY, CDR2 SMNVEV (reference sequence). The CDR3 coding sequence is TGTGCCAGCAGCTCCTTCACGGGACAGGGGGTAAAAGGCTACACCTTC. Its translation: CASSSFTGQGVKGYTF.

This clonotype was detected only a few times. The chain carries TRBV6-5 and TRBJ1-1, with 7 nucleotides matching TRBD1. The V and J ends lost 2 bases and 8 bases, in that order; junction bases with no gene match: 2. Germline V gives CDR1 MNHEY, CDR2 SVGAGI. There are 12 residues in the CDR3. The CDR3: CASSYQGQEAFF. CDR3 coding DNA: TGTGCCAGCAGTTACCAGGGACAGGAAGCTTTCTTT.

The chain recombines TRBV7-2 with TRBJ1-2; the D gene is possibly TRBD1 (5 bases). V gave up 5 bases and J gave up 5 bases, with 12 bases separating them. In germline, CDR1 is SGHTA, CDR2 FQGNSA. The CDR3 spans 13 residues. This CDR3 is CASSEQVSYGYTF. The CDR3 DNA reads TGTGCCAGCAGCGAACAGGTTTCTTATGGCTACACCTTC.

The chain links TRBV5-1 to TRBJ2-3; D gene uncertain. Between the trimmed V and J ends, which lost 0 bases and 5 bases, there was a span of 10 bases. Germline V gene lookup returns CDR1 SGHRS and CDR2 YFSETQ. This CDR3 contains 14 residues. The CDR3 reads CASSLDPPVDTQYF. DNA of the CDR3: TGCGCCAGCAGCTTGGACCCACCGGTAGATACGCAGTATTTT. The full variable domain, with the rest looked up from reference TRBV5-1 and TRBJ2-3, is KAGVTQTPRYLIKTRGQQVTLSCSPISGHRSVSWYQQTPGQGLQFLFEYFSETQRNKGNFPGRFSGRQFSNSRSEMNVSTLELGDSALYLCASSLDPPVDTQYFGPGTRLTVL.

V gene TRBV27 combines with J gene TRBJ2-5; tentatively, D is TRBD1 (6 bases). The CDR3 is 15 amino acids. Germline V gene lookup returns CDR1 MNHEY and CDR2 SMNVEV (reference sequence). V gave up 5 bases and J gave up 5 bases, with 18 bases separating them. CDR3 coding DNA: TGTGCCAGCAGTGCCTTGACAGGAGCAGGGGAGACCCAGTACTTC. It encodes CASSALTGAGETQYF.

This clonotype was seen many times. The rearrangement links TRBV12-3 or TRBV12-4 to TRBJ2-5; TRBD1 agrees at 8 bases. The CDR3 contains 15 residues. V lost 1 base, J lost 4 bases, and 5 bases stayed unmatched. CDR3 sequence reads: CASSLGGRGLETQYF. CDR3 DNA sequence: TGTGCCAGCAGTTTAGGCGGCAGGGGGCTAGAGACCCAGTACTTC.

This sequence joins TRBV6-1 and TRBJ1-5, with 9 nucleotides matching TRBD1. This CDR3 is built from 13 residues. With V trimmed by 7 bases and J by 6 bases, 4 bases remained unmatched. Germline values: CDR1 MNHNS, CDR2 SASEGT. The CDR3 spells CASTLDRGQPQHF. As DNA, the CDR3 is TGTGCCAGCACCCTGGACAGGGGTCAGCCCCAGCATTTT.

This clonotype appeared many times. The chain couples TRBV5-1 to TRBJ1-1, with D maybe TRBD1 (6 bases). The V gene lost 5 bases and the J gene lost 7 bases, with 9 bases spanning the gap. The CDR3 has 11 residues. CDR1 SGHRS and CDR2 YFSETQ come from the germline V gene. CDR3 sequence: CASRLQGEAFF. As DNA, the CDR3 is TGCGCCAGCAGATTACAGGGTGAAGCTTTCTTT. Supplemented by reference TRBV5-1 and TRBJ1-1, the full variable domain reads KAGVTQTPRYLIKTRGQQVTLSCSPISGHRSVSWYQQTPGQGLQFLFEYFSETQRNKGNFPGRFSGRQFSNSRSEMNVSTLELGDSALYLCASRLQGEAFFGQGTRLTVV.

This clonotype has more than one count but fewer than ten. This chain links TRBV20-1 with TRBJ1-1; 11 bases agree with TRBD1. The junction had 8 bases not matched to a gene; V was cut back by 0 bases and J by 2 bases. The CDR3 is made up of 17 amino acids. Germline values: CDR1 DFQATT, CDR2 SNEGSKA (reference sequence). The CDR3 here is CSARDLPGQGGNTEAFF. DNA of the CDR3: TGCAGTGCTAGAGACCTCCCGGGACAGGGGGGAAACACTGAAGCTTTCTTT.

The sample holds many counts of this clonotype. The rearrangement links TRBV6-5 to TRBJ2-7; 9 positions match TRBD1. Germline trimming cut 6 bases from V and 1 base from J; bases unmatched to any gene: 7. This CDR3 has 15 amino acids. Per germline, CDR1 MNHEY and CDR2 SVGAGI. CDR3 in amino acids: CASRSTGTGSYEQYF. DNA of the CDR3: TGTGCCAGCAGATCCACCGGGACAGGGTCCTACGAGCAGTACTTC.

This clonotype has ten or more counts. V gene TRBV10-3 combines with J gene TRBJ2-5; no firm D call. This CDR3 is 13 amino acids long. With 4 bases removed from V and 1 base from J, the gap between germline ends came to 7 bases. The germline gives CDR1 ENHRY, CDR2 SYGVKD. The CDR3 DNA reads as TGTGCCATCAGTGGGACCGCCCAAGAGACCCAGTACTTC. The encoded protein is CAISGTAQETQYF.

This clonotype has more than one count but fewer than ten. This sequence joins TRBV18 and TRBJ2-1; TRBD2 aligns across 11 bases. From germline, CDR1 is KGHSH and CDR2 LQKENI. J lost 9 bases, V lost 3 bases, and 10 bases had no gene match. The CDR3 has 16 amino acids. The DNA for the CDR3 is TGTGCCAGCTCACCCACCCTTAGCGGGAGGGCCCGTGAGCAGTTCTTC. Protein sequence: CASSPTLSGRAREQFF.

V gene TRBV19 combines with J gene TRBJ1-1, with unresolved D. This CDR3 contains 14 residues. Germline V gene sequence: CDR1 LNHDA, CDR2 SQIVND (reference sequence). Trimming cost V 4 bases and J 4 bases, with 13 bases left between them. CDR3 residues: CASSTVFGSTEAFF. CDR3 bases: TGTGCCAGTAGTACAGTGTTCGGGAGCACTGAAGCTTTCTTT.

The chain links TRBV12-3 or TRBV12-4 to TRBJ2-2; D perhaps matches TRBD2 (5 bases). V was shortened by 5 bases and J by 7 bases, with 23 bases between the two germline ends. The CDR3 loop spans 17 amino acids. CDR3 DNA sequence: TGTGCCAGCAGTCCCGGTGGTGCGGGCCTTATTCTCGGGGAGCTGTTTTTT. Protein sequence: CASSPGGAGLILGELFF.

This clonotype was seen more than once but under ten times. V is TRBV18 and J is TRBJ2-7; 7 nucleotides align to TRBD1. The CDR3 has 14 amino acids. Germline V gene sequence: CDR1 KGHSH, CDR2 LQKENI. Germline trimming cut 5 bases from V and 5 bases from J; bases unmatched to any gene: 9. Here the CDR3 reads CASSYTGEGDEQYF. DNA for the CDR3: TGTGCCAGCTCATACACAGGGGAAGGTGACGAGCAGTACTTC.

This clonotype has a handful of counts. The chain is built from TRBV29-1 and TRBJ2-5, with 8 bases fitting TRBD2. The V gene end was trimmed by 7 bases and the J gene end by 1 base; junction bases not matched to a gene: 8. This CDR3 is built from 14 residues. CDR1 is SQVTM, CDR2 ANQGSEA, per germline. CDR3: CSADLTSVQETQYF. The CDR3 coding sequence is TGCAGCGCTGATCTGACTAGCGTCCAAGAGACCCAGTACTTC.

The sample holds a few counts of this clonotype. The rearrangement joins TRBV7-9 to TRBJ2-3; TRBD2 aligns across 7 bases. V lost 8 bases and J lost 3; bases outside the gene matches: 14. Germline V gene data show CDR1 as SEHNR and CDR2 as FQNEAQ (reference sequence). CDR3 size: 16 residues. The CDR3 coding sequence is TGTGCCAGCCCACCTCTCGGGGGAGGGCCGACAGATACGCAGTATTTT. Translating gives CASPPLGGGPTDTQYF.

The chain employs TRBV7-2 and TRBJ2-7; 9 bases align to TRBD2. Germline-derived CDR1 and CDR2 are SGHTA and FQGNSA. V shed 0 bases and J 0 bases; nucleotides not matched to a gene: 12. The CDR3 sequence is 19 residues long. The DNA for the CDR3 is TGTGCCAGCAGCTTAGCGCGGGTAGCGGGAGACCCCCTCTCCTACGAGCAGTACTTC. Translated: CASSLARVAGDPLSYEQYF.

V usage is TRBV12-3 or TRBV12-4 and J usage is TRBJ1-4; D call uncertain. V lost 1 base and J 7 bases, leaving 4 bases between the germline ends. This CDR3 has 12 residues. CDR3 region: CASSLGSEKLFF. The CDR3 DNA reads as TGTGCCAGCAGTTTAGGGTCTGAAAAACTGTTTTTT.

This clonotype was seen many times. The V call is TRBV5-5, the J call TRBJ1-2; 10 bases align to TRBD1. The CDR3 is 14 residues long. V lost 2 bases and J lost 7; bases outside the gene matches: 5. Germline CDR1 reads SGHKS; CDR2 reads YYEKEE (reference sequence). The CDR3: CASSFLTGGSGYTF. The CDR3 bases are TGTGCCAGCAGCTTTTTGACAGGGGGCAGTGGCTACACCTTC.

This clonotype was counted only a few times. The chain uses TRBV20-1 and TRBJ2-1; 8 bases are shared with TRBD2. The CDR3 runs to 16 residues. With 6 bases clipped from V and 10 bases from J, the junction kept 20 bases outside the gene matches. Germline V gene sequence: CDR1 DFQATT, CDR2 SNEGSKA (reference sequence). The CDR3 coding sequence is TGCAGTGCGGCCGGGGGAATCATAGCGGGGCATAGGGAGCAGTTCTTC. This sequence encodes CSAAGGIIAGHREQFF.